This T cell receptor (beta chain) was recorded in a study of T-cell memory formation after mild COVID-19. Study-wide context: TCR clusters showed largely donor specificity.

General study results and limits: Clones that shrank (day 15 to 85) were balanced CD4/CD8, whereas later expanders leaned CD4+. Clones which contracted sat mainly in CM and EM if CD4+, and in EMRA if CD8+.

cDNA libraries for TCR alpha and TCR beta, carrying sample barcodes and UMIs, came from 5'RACE with constant-segment primers. TCRdb redid the calling of the 5' RACE reads with MiXCR, one entry per CDR3 protein. The data show 530,000 or so distinct CDR3 sequences, with roughly 17% seen just once and 8.1% held by the top ten. The CDR3 sequence is 15 residues long. The V gene's germline CDR1 is DFQATT and CDR2 SNEGSKA (reference sequence). The J segment lost 4 bases and the V segment lost 0 bases, leaving 4 bases of the junction unmatched. This clonotype has ten or more counts. Its antigen remains unknown.

Sequencing was performed on PBMCs or a T cell subset sorted from them (not recorded which). J is TRBJ2-2 and V is TRBV20-1; 8 positions match TRBD2. The clonotype comes from an adult woman who had mild COVID-19 (a few samples of this study predate the infection). Cell type and time point are not known. Written as DNA, the CDR3 is TGCAGTGCTAGAGATAGCGGGATGGGCACCGGGGAGCTGTTTTTT. It codes for CSARDSGMGTGELFF.